The present T cell receptor (beta chain) was sequenced within a study of memory CD4+ T cells and cytomegalovirus serostatus. Overall study context: This sample comes from healthy Belgian adults, fewer than ten CMV seropositive, about 23 seronegative. Study-level findings and limits: Of under 200 reported CMV TCRbeta sequences, under 70 were found in memory CD4+ repertoires.

V was cut by 5 bases and J by 3 bases, with 17 bases left in between. Germline CDR1 SGHTA, CDR2 FQGNSA. The CDR3 extends over 15 amino acids. In its sample, this clone was seen once. Antigen: not known. Some clones are missing from TCRdb's copy, which holds only in-frame ones; the method was immunoSEQ multiplex PCR. The sample gives around 50,000 clones, approximately 78% of which show up once; 0.9% to 0.95% is in the top ten. The sort gate was single viable CD3+CD4+CD8-CD45RO+ cells for memory CD4+ T cells. The sequenced sample consisted of memory CD4+ T cells from blood. The TCR was taken from an adult in good health and CMV-seronegative. The rearrangement joins TRBV7-2 to TRBJ2-7; possible D gene TRBD2, 6 bases. DNA for the CDR3: TGTGCCAGCAGCCAAGGACAACTAGCCGTCTACGAGCAGTACTTC. Translation gives CASSQGQLAVYEQYF.